This TCR beta chain was recovered during a study of T cell responses to AZD1222 COVID-19 vaccine. Study overall: Recipients boosted at about 4 weeks or about 12 weeks are pooled.

Study conclusions and caveats: No day 14 peak samples; only post-peak repertoires were characterized. Most donors were white British, females outnumbered males, and clonal diversity was possibly underestimated.

The CDR3 runs to 14 residues. Germline V gene data show CDR1 as SGHDT and CDR2 as YYEEEE. Deletions cut 0 bases from V and 0 bases from J, with 5 bases between. TCRdb keeps only in-frame clones here, not all; method: immunoSEQ multiplex PCR. Of 100,000 to 150,000 clones in the sample, approximately 92% were seen once. With respect to this clone: Its target is not known.

V is TRBV5-6 and J is TRBJ2-3, with D maybe TRBD2 (5 bases). The receptor comes from an adult in good health. Material: peripheral blood, obtained on day 0 of AZD1222 vaccination. The CDR3 sequence is CASSLGTSTDTQYF. The CDR3 region has the DNA TGTGCCAGCAGCTTGGGGACTAGCACAGATACGCAGTATTTT.